This T cell receptor beta chain was identified in a study of control samples from healthy donors and cancer patients. Sequencing used immunoSEQ multiplex PCR; TCRdb keeps in-frame clones, though not all of them. This table holds 150,000 or so clones, over 85% found once. The CDR3 is made up of 13 amino acids. CDR1 and CDR2 from the germline V gene are SGHTA and FQGTGA. V lost 3 bases and J 8 bases, leaving 11 bases between the germline ends. The receptor comes from a man aged 35 to 55 in good health. The material sequenced was blood. The rearrangement links TRBV7-3 to TRBJ2-1, with D tentatively TRBD1 or TRBD2 (6 bases each). The CDR3 region is CASSFRGADEQFF. In DNA, the CDR3 is TGTGCCAGCAGCTTTAGGGGGGCGGATGAGCAGTTCTTC.